What follows are 29 T cell receptor beta chains derived from one specimen sequenced in a study of beta chain features in type 1 diabetes. Expressed TCRB transcripts got sequenced, as all isolated RNA was reverse transcribed. Assay used: immunoSEQ multiplex PCR; TCRdb lists only in-frame clones, some missing. The sample records about 620,000 clones, 15% to 18% being singletons. Sequencing was performed on naive CD4+ T cells from blood. The receptors derive from a man younger than 35 in good health.

This clone turned up a few times. The V and J genes are TRBV20-1 and TRBJ1-1; D unresolved. Germline values: CDR1 DFQATT, CDR2 SNEGSKA (reference sequence). The CDR3 sequence is 10 residues long. Trimming took 5 bases from V and 9 from J, leaving 10 bases between them. This chain's CDR3 is CSAQTSKAFF. The DNA of the CDR3 is TGCAGTGCTCAGACATCAAAAGCTTTCTTT.

The rearrangement joins TRBV4-2 to TRBJ2-3, with TRBD2 matching over 11 bases. Trimming at V came to 1 base and at J to 6 bases, leaving 6 bases not matched to a gene. This CDR3 has 16 residues. CDR1 LGHNA and CDR2 YNFKEQ come from the germline V gene. This CDR3 is CASSQVTSGGPDTQYF. The CDR3 nucleotides are TGTGCCAGCAGCCAAGTAACTAGCGGGGGCCCCGATACGCAGTATTTT.

This clone was counted only a few times. This chain's CDR3 is CASSSDSFGVYEQYF. DNA for the CDR3: TGTGCCAGCAGTTCCGACAGCTTCGGGGTCTACGAGCAGTACTTC. The J gene is TRBJ2-7, the V gene TRBV28; possibly TRBD1 or TRBD2 for D (5 bases each). V was shortened by 4 bases and J by 3 bases, with 16 bases between the two germline ends. This CDR3 comprises 15 residues. Germline loops: CDR1 MDHEN, CDR2 SYDVKM.

This clone has a handful of counts. For the CDR3, the DNA is TGTGCCAGCAGCTTAGTTTCGGAGACCCAGTACTTC. It yields the protein CASSLVSETQYF. This chain joins TRBV7-2 and TRBJ2-5, with D hard to call. Trimming took off 1 base at V and 5 bases at J, with 5 bases between the two ends. CDR3 length: 12 amino acids. Germline V lookup: CDR1 SGHTA, CDR2 FQGNSA.

The chain combines TRBV27 with TRBJ2-1, with TRBD2 matching 8 bases. Germline CDR1 MNHEY, CDR2 SMNVEV (reference sequence). V trimming: 2 bases; J trimming: 0 bases; junction bases outside the gene matches: 6. The CDR3 is 17 amino acids. CDR3 amino acids: CASSLVLAASSYNEQFF. CDR3 in DNA: TGTGCCAGCAGTTTAGTACTAGCGGCGAGCTCCTACAATGAGCAGTTCTTC.

The chain employs TRBV9 and TRBJ2-1; D is ambiguous. CDR3 length: 14 amino acids. V lost 3 bases and J 6 bases, leaving 13 bases between the germline ends. Per the germline V gene, CDR1 is SGDLS and CDR2 is YYNGEE. The CDR3 protein is CASSAPYSSNEQFF. For the CDR3, the DNA is TGTGCCAGCAGCGCGCCTTACTCGTCCAATGAGCAGTTCTTC.

The gene calls are TRBV9 and TRBJ1-2; tentative D call: TRBD1 (5 bases). Germline V gives CDR1 SGDLS, CDR2 YYNGEE. This CDR3 is 14 amino acids long. The ends were cut back, 6 bases at V and 1 base at J, with 13 bases in the middle. Written as DNA, the CDR3 is TGTGCCAGCAAAACTGATAGGGGTAACTATGGCTACACCTTC. The encoded protein is CASKTDRGNYGYTF.

This clone was counted between two and nine times. The V and J genes are TRBV7-3 and TRBJ2-3, with 8 bases that match TRBD2. Germline CDR1 and CDR2: SGHTA and FQGTGA. The CDR3 is 16 amino acids. V shed 2 bases, J shed 0 bases, and the junction held 4 bases outside the gene matches. CDR3 region: CASSLRSGASTDTQYF. The CDR3 bases are TGTGCCAGCAGCTTACGTAGCGGGGCCAGCACAGATACGCAGTATTTT.

The chain employs TRBV6-6 and TRBJ2-3; D may be TRBD1 (6 bases). Germline V gene lookup returns CDR1 MNHNY and CDR2 SVGAGI (reference sequence). V gave up 6 bases and J gave up 1 base, with 17 bases separating them. CDR3 length: 16 residues. CDR3 in DNA: TGTGCCAGCAGAGCTACCGGGACACCAGGCACAGATACGCAGTATTTT. Translation: CASRATGTPGTDTQYF.

The rearrangement uses TRBV5-1 and TRBJ2-7; unclear D gene. Trimming stripped 0 bases from V and 2 bases from J, with 3 bases between. Germline V lookup: CDR1 SGHRS, CDR2 YFSETQ. The CDR3 has 12 residues. CDR3 coding DNA: TGCGCCAGCAGCTTGGAGGCCTACGAGCAGTACTTC. It yields the protein CASSLEAYEQYF.

In its sample, this clone was seen a few times. This chain joins TRBV20-1 and TRBJ2-7; D uncertain. Germline V lookup: CDR1 DFQATT, CDR2 SNEGSKA (reference sequence). The V and J ends lost 3 bases and 6 bases respectively, with 9 bases between them. The CDR3 runs to 11 residues. Here the CDR3 reads CSAREFIEQYF. The DNA of the CDR3 is TGCAGTGCTAGGGAATTTATCGAGCAGTACTTC.

V usage is TRBV7-3 and J usage is TRBJ1-1, with unresolved D. CDR3 size: 13 residues. The germline CDR1 and CDR2 sequences are SGHTA and FQGTGA. Trimming removed 0 bases at V and 5 bases at J, with 7 bases between. The CDR3 protein is CASSLTGRTEAFF. The CDR3 bases are TGTGCCAGCAGCTTAACGGGGAGGACTGAAGCTTTCTTT. The whole variable domain, filled in from reference TRBV7-3 and TRBJ1-1, reads GAGVSQTPSNKVTEKGKYVELRCDPISGHTALYWYRQSLGQGPEFLIYFQGTGAADDSGLPNDRFFAVRPEGSVSTLKIQRTERGDSAVYLCASSLTGRTEAFFGQGTRLTVV.

This clone was observed a few times. Other DNA sequences from this sample encode an identical CDR3 as well. The chain recombines TRBV10-3 with TRBJ2-5; D possibly corresponds to TRBD1 (6 bases). Trimming cost V 6 bases and J 3 bases, with 11 bases left between them. There are 13 residues in the CDR3. The germline CDR1 and CDR2 sequences are ENHRY and SYGVKD. The CDR3 DNA reads as TGTGCCATCAGAGGGACAAGTGAAGAGACCCAGTACTTC. As protein: CAIRGTSEETQYF.

This clone showed up just a few times. The chain uses TRBV18 and TRBJ1-1; 8 nucleotides agree with TRBD1. The trim removed 2 bases at V and 10 bases at J, leaving 9 bases unmatched. This CDR3 has 14 amino acids. Germline CDR1 and CDR2: KGHSH and LQKENI. CDR3 loop: CASSPRASTGAAFF. As DNA, the CDR3 is TGTGCCAGCTCACCAAGGGCCTCGACAGGGGCAGCTTTCTTT.

In this sample, this clone turned up a few times. The rearrangement joins TRBV5-6 to TRBJ2-7, with a tentative D call TRBD1 (5 bases). The CDR3 contains 13 residues. V lost 3 bases and J lost 3, with 10 bases in between. Germline assignment: CDR1 SGHDT and CDR2 YYEEEE. CDR3 sequence: CASSSTAIYEQYF. The CDR3, as DNA: TGTGCCAGCAGCTCGACAGCGATCTACGAGCAGTACTTC.

The chain links TRBV4-3 to TRBJ2-7; D gene unclear. The germline V and J ends were trimmed by 3 bases and 1 base, with 10 bases remaining between them. The germline V gene has CDR1 LGHNA and CDR2 YSLEER. The length of the CDR3 is 14 residues. The CDR3 DNA sequence: TGCGCCAGCAGCCAGTCAAGTCTTTCCTACGAGCAGTACTTC. Translation gives CASSQSSLSYEQYF.

This clone was seen a handful of times. The rearrangement uses TRBV2 and TRBJ1-6; possibly TRBD1 for D (6 bases). The CDR3 is 15 amino acids. Germline-derived CDR1 and CDR2 are SNHLY and FYNNEI. V was cut by 6 bases and J by 11 bases, with 20 bases left in between. The CDR3 here is CASSRTADGGTPLHF. The CDR3 DNA reads TGTGCCAGCAGCCGGACAGCCGACGGGGGGACACCCCTCCACTTT.

This clone was seen only a few times. The chain uses TRBV5-1 and TRBJ2-1; a weak D match, TRBD1 (6 bases). From germline, CDR1 is SGHRS and CDR2 YFSETQ. The CDR3 totals 15 residues. The ends were cut back, 4 bases at V and 0 bases at J, with 11 bases in the middle. CDR3 loop: CASSQGQSSYNEQFF. The CDR3 DNA sequence: TGCGCCAGCAGCCAAGGACAGAGCTCCTACAATGAGCAGTTCTTC.

Details on this clone: Other DNA sequences in the same sample also yield this CDR3. The rearrangement joins TRBV5-1 to TRBJ1-2; D gene uncertain. Looked up from germline, CDR1 is SGHRS and CDR2 is YFSETQ. This CDR3 has 13 residues. The V and J ends lost 2 bases and 4 bases respectively, with 9 bases between them. The CDR3 DNA follows: TGCGCCAGCAGCTTAGAAGGGAGCTATGGCTACACCTTC. Translation: CASSLEGSYGYTF.

There are a few counts of this clone. This chain connects TRBV28 to TRBJ2-7, with TRBD1 matching 7 bases. V lost 7 bases, J lost 4 bases, and 7 bases stayed unmatched. CDR1 and CDR2 from the germline V gene are MDHEN and SYDVKM. The CDR3 has 13 residues. The CDR3, as DNA: TGTGCCAGCACCGGGACAGAACCTTACGAGCAGTACTTC. This translates into CASTGTEPYEQYF.

This clone was seen more than once but under ten times. The V call is TRBV4-3, the J call TRBJ2-1; D is possibly TRBD2 (6 bases). Trimming took 4 bases from V and 7 from J, leaving 17 bases between them. The CDR3 spans 15 residues. CDR1 is LGHNA, CDR2 YSLEER, per germline. Here the CDR3 DNA reads TGCGCCAGCAGCCCCATGGGCGGGACGTGGAATGAGCAGTTCTTC. Translating it yields CASSPMGGTWNEQFF.

Turning to this clone: This sample includes further DNA sequences coding for the same CDR3. The chain is built from TRBV9 and TRBJ2-5, with 8 positions matching TRBD1. The trim removed 3 bases at V and 2 bases at J, leaving 3 bases unmatched. The CDR3 length is 14 residues. Germline V gene lookup returns CDR1 SGDLS and CDR2 YYNGEE. As DNA, the CDR3 is TGTGCCAGCAGCGCTGACAGGGGACAAGAGACCCAGTACTTC. Protein product: CASSADRGQETQYF.

This clone was observed a few times. The chain uses TRBV5-1 and TRBJ2-1; possible D gene TRBD2, 5 bases. CDR1 SGHRS and CDR2 YFSETQ come from the germline V gene. CDR3 length: 16 residues. Trimming removed 4 bases at V and 0 bases at J, with 14 bases between. The CDR3 here is CASSPGVGHSYNEQFF. The CDR3 nucleotides read TGCGCCAGCAGCCCCGGGGTAGGCCACTCCTACAATGAGCAGTTCTTC.

This clone has more than one count but fewer than ten. V usage is TRBV2 and J usage is TRBJ2-5, with TRBD2 as a possible D gene (7 bases). The germline gives CDR1 SNHLY, CDR2 FYNNEI. Trimming cost V 4 bases and J 5 bases, with 14 bases left between them. There are 14 residues in the CDR3. The CDR3 region has the DNA TGTGCCAGCAGTGGCGGCAGGGGAGGGGAGACCCAGTACTTC. The encoded protein is CASSGGRGGETQYF.

This clone was found a few times. This sequence joins TRBV5-8 and TRBJ2-3; unclear D gene. The CDR3 runs 16 residues. Trimming pared 2 bases from V and 1 base from J, leaving 14 bases between. Germline assignment: CDR1 SGHTS and CDR2 YDEGEE. CDR3 sequence reads: CASSFEPLRGTDTQYF. CDR3 DNA sequence: TGTGCCAGCAGCTTTGAGCCCCTACGGGGCACAGATACGCAGTATTTT.

Here the CDR3 reads CASSATGDGYTF. CDR3 sequence (DNA): TGTGCCAGCAGTGCCACAGGGGATGGCTACACCTTC. The gene calls are TRBV2 and TRBJ1-2; 7 positions agree with TRBD1. V lost 4 bases, J lost 6 bases, and 2 bases stayed unmatched. The CDR3 length is 12 residues. The germline gives CDR1 SNHLY, CDR2 FYNNEI.

This clone was seen more than once but under ten times. The sample has other DNA sequences that encode this CDR3 too. This chain connects TRBV29-1 to TRBJ1-1; D remains unclear. Germline V gene data show CDR1 as SQVTM and CDR2 as ANQGSEA. CDR3 length equals 12 residues. V gave up 4 bases and J gave up 1 base, with 7 bases separating them. CDR3 region: CSVGSGNTEAFF. Written as DNA, the CDR3 is TGCAGCGTTGGAAGCGGGAACACTGAAGCTTTCTTT.

This clone has only a few counts. This chain connects TRBV9 to TRBJ2-3; D may be TRBD2 (6 bases). Germline CDR1 SGDLS, CDR2 YYNGEE. Trimming removed 0 bases at V and 1 base at J, with 6 bases between. The CDR3 is made up of 14 amino acids. DNA of the CDR3: TGTGCCAGCAGCGTAGCTAGCGGCACAGATACGCAGTATTTT. Translation gives CASSVASGTDTQYF.

This clone occurred a few times. The chain has TRBV5-1 and TRBJ2-3, with TRBD1 matching over 10 bases. The V and J ends lost 4 bases and 3 bases, in that order; junction bases with no gene match: 2. CDR1 is SGHRS, CDR2 YFSETQ, per germline. The CDR3 has 14 amino acids. The DNA of the CDR3 is TGCGCCAGCAGCCGGGGACAGGGGACAGATACGCAGTATTTT. It codes for CASSRGQGTDTQYF. Drawing the rest from reference TRBV5-1 and TRBJ2-3, the complete variable domain is KAGVTQTPRYLIKTRGQQVTLSCSPISGHRSVSWYQQTPGQGLQFLFEYFSETQRNKGNFPGRFSGRQFSNSRSEMNVSTLELGDSALYLCASSRGQGTDTQYFGPGTRLTVL.